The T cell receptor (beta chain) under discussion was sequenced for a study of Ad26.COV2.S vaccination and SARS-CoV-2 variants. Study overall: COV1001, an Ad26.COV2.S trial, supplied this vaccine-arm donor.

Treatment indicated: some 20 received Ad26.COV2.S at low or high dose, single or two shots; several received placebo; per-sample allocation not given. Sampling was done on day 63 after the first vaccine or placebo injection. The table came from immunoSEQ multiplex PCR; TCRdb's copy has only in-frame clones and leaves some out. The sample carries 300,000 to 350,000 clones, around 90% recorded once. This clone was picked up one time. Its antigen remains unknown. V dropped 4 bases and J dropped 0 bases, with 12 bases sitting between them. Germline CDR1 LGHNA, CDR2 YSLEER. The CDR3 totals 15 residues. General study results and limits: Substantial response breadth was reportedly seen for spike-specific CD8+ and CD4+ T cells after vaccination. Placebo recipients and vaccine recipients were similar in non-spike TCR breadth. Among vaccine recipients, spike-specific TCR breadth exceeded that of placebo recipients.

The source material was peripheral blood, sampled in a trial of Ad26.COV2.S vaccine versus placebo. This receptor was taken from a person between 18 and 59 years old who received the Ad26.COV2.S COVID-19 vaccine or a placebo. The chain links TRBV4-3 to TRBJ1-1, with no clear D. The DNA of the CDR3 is TGCGCCAGCAGCCCGGAACGGCAGTTGAACACTGAAGCTTTCTTT. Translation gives CASSPERQLNTEAFF.